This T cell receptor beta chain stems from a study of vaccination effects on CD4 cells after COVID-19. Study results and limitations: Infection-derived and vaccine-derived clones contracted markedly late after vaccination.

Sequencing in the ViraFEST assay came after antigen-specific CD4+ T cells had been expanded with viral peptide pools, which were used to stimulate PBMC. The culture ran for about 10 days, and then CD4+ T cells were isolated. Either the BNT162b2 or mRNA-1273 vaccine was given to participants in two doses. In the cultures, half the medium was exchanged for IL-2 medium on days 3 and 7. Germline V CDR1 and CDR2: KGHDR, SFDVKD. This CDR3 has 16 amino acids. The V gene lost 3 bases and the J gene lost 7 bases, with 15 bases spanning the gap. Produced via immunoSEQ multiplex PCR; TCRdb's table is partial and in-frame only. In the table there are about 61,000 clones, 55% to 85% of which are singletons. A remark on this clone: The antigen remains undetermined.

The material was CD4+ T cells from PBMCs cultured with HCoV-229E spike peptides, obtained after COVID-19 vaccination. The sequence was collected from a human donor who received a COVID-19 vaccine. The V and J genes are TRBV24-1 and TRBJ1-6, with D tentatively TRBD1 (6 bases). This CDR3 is CATSDARGGRNSPLHF. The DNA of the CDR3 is TGTGCCACCAGTGATGCCAGGGGAGGGAGGAATTCACCCCTCCACTTT.